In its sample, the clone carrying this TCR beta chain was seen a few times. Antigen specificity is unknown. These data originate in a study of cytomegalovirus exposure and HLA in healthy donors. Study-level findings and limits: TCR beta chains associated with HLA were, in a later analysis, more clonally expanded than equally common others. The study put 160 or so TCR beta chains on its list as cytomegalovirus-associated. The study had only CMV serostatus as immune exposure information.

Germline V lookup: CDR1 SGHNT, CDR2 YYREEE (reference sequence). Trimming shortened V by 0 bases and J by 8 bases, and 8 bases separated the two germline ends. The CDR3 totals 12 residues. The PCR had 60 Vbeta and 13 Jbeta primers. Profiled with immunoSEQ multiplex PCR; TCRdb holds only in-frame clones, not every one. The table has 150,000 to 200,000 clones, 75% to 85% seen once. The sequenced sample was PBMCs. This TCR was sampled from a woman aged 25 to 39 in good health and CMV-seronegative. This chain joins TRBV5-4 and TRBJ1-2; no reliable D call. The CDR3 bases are TGTGCCAGCAGCTTGGAAGCGGGCGGCTACACCTTC. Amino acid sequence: CASSLEAGGYTF. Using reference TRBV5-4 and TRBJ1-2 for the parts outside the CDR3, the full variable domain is ETGVTQSPTHLIKTRGQQVTLRCSSQSGHNTVSWYQQALGQGPQFIFQYYREEENGRGNFPPRFSGLQFPNYSSELNVNALELDDSALYLCASSLEAGGYTFGSGTRLTVV.